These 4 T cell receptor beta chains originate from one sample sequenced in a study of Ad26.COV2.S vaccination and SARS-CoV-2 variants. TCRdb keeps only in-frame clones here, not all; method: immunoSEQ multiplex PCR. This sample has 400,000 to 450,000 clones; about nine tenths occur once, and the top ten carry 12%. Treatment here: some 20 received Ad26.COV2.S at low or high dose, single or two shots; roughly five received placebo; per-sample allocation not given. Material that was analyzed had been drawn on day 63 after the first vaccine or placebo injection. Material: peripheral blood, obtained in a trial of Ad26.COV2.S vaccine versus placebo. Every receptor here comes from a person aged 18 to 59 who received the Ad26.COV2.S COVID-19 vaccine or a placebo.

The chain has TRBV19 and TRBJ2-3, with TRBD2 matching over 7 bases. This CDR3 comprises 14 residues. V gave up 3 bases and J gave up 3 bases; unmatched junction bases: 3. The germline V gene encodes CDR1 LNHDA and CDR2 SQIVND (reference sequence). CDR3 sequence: CASSMWGGTDTQYF. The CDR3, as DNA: TGTGCCAGTAGTATGTGGGGAGGGACAGATACGCAGTATTTT.

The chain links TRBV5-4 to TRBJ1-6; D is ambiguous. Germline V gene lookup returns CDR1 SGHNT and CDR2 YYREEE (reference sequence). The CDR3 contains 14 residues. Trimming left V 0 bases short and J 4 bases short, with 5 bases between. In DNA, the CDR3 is TGTGCCAGCAGCTTGGACAGATATAATTCACCCCTCCACTTT. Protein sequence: CASSLDRYNSPLHF.

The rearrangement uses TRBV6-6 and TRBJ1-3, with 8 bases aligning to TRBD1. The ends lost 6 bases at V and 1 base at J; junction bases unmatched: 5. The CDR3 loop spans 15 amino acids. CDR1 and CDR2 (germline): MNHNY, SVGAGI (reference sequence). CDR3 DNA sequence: TGTGCCAGCAGGGGGACAGGTCTTTCTGGAAACACCATATATTTT. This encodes CASRGTGLSGNTIYF.

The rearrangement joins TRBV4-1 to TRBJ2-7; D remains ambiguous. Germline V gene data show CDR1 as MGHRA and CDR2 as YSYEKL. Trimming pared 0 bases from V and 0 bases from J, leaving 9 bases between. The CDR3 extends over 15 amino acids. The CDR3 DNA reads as TGCGCCAGCAGCCAAGAGGTCAGGCCCTCCTACGAGCAGTACTTC. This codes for CASSQEVRPSYEQYF.